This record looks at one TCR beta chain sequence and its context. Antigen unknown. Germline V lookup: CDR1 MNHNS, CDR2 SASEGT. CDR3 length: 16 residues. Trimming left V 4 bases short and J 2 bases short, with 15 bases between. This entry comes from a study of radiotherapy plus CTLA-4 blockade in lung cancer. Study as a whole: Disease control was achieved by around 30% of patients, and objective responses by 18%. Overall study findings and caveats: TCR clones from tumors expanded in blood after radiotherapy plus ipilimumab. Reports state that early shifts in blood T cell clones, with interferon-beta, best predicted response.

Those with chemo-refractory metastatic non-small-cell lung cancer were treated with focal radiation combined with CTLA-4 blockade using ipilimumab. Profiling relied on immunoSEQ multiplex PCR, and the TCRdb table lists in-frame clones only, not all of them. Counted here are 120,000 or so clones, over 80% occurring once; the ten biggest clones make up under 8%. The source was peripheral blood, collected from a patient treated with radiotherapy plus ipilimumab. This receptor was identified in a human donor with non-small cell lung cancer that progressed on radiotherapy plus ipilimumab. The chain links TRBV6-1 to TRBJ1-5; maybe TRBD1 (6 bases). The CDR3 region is CASSAQDRIGNQPQHF. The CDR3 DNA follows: TGTGCCAGCAGTGCCCAAGACAGGATAGGCAATCAGCCCCAGCATTTT.